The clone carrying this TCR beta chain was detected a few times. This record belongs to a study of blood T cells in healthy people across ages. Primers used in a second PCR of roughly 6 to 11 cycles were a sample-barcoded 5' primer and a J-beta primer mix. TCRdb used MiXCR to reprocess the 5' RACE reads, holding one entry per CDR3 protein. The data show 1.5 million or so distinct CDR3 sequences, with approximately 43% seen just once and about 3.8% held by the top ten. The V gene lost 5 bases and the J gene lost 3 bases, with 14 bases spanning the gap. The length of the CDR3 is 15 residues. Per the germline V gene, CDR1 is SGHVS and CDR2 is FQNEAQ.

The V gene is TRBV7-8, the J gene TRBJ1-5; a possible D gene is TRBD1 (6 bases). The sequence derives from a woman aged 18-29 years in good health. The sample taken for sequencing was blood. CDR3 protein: CASSPYRQDNQPQHF. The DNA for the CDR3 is TGTGCCAGCAGCCCATACCGACAGGACAATCAGCCCCAGCATTTT.